Described below is a single T cell receptor beta chain sequence and its context. This clonotype was seen at least ten times. The specificity of this receptor is unknown. No much larger clonotype is one base removed from it; base qualities were not supplied. The sample originates from a study of T cells in Graves' hyperthyroidism and ophthalmopathy (dated by TCRdb to about 2019). Study-wide context: Peripheral blood samples were taken at the time of initial diagnosis, prior to any treatment. To identify TCR V-J signatures that set the groups apart, the researchers used a discovery cohort of more than 95 patients, made up of 40 to 45 with Graves' ophthalmopathy and 57 with stable Graves' hyperthyroidism. Prospective prediction of ophthalmopathy was tested in an independent validation cohort consisting of 18 to 20 hyperthyroidism patients and more than 15 patients who later progressed to ophthalmopathy. For training and testing, the approximately 97 patients in the discovery cohort were randomly divided in a 7:3 ratio. In addition, the study compared T-cell repertoires in thyroid tissue and in blood from roughly 6 Graves' hyperthyroidism patients. Following sampling, methimazole starting at 30 mg daily was given to hyperthyroidism patients, and high-dose intravenous methylprednisolone was given to ophthalmopathy patients. The paper reports TCR Vbeta CDR3 sequencing of roughly 140 peripheral blood samples: some 41 ophthalmopathy, under 85 hyperthyroidism and around 17 progressor patients. The paper as a whole reports these results and caveats: In validation, progression to ophthalmopathy was predicted by the model with 70% to 71% sensitivity and roughly 76% specificity, a median of about 6.8 months before onset. Most expanded thyroid clonotypes (frequency above 0.001) were also detected in blood, suggesting blood repertoires may reflect thyroid immune responses. No statistical method was used to fix the sample size in advance, and group allocation was not hidden from the investigators. Ophthalmopathy was separated from stable hyperthyroidism by a 13 V-J signature model, with around 90% sensitivity and 81% to 83% specificity obtained in cross-validation and 80%/75% obtained in testing.

Graves' hyperthyroidism was defined as stable when no progression to ophthalmopathy occurred over 18 months of follow-up. The hyperthyroidism patients were between 18 and 65 years old and newly diagnosed, with a disease duration of less than 2 months. Exclusion was applied to patients with uncontrolled infections, other autoimmune diseases, pregnancy or lactation. Diagnoses were established on the basis of clinical symptoms, serum thyroxine and TRAb, thyroid ultrasound, and orbital computed tomography. Ficoll-Paque density gradient centrifugation was used to isolate PBMCs from about 9.4 ml of fresh peripheral blood. Total RNA was extracted using Trizol reagent, and RNA quality was assessed on an Agilent 2100 Bioanalyzer. TCR beta CDR3 regions were amplified from RNA transcripts. A first-round RT-PCR of the TCR CDR3 used the HTBI primer set with the Qiagen OneStep RT-PCR kit. A second multiplex PCR round built the libraries, followed by size selection and purification. The libraries were sequenced on an Illumina HiSeq2000 using paired-end 100 bp reads. Per the source publication's procedure: SOAPnuke was used to process the raw data, removing reads that contained adapters or uncalled bases, had a mean Phred below 15, or lacked an exact match to the constant primer or identifier. COPE v1.2.5 was used to merge the high-quality paired reads, and each unique nucleotide sequence was defined as a clonotype. Clonotypes were aligned to IMGT TRBV, TRBD and TRBJ reference segments using MiTCR v1.1. Only V-J combinations with frequency above 0.0001, covering approximately 99% of repertoires, were analysed. A TCS score was defined as the ratio between F50 (clonal expansion) and ExV (chaos), using BLOSUM62-based TCRdist between CDR3 peptides within each V-J. Welch's t-statistics and random forest reduced several hundred V-J features to 10 to 15, which were used in a naive Bayes classifier (R e1071). The public sequencing data were trimmed at Q25 with fastp and processed into clonotypes with MiXCR by TCRdb, which kept only in-frame beta chains. Merged by CDR3 protein, the rows form single entries marked with the most common genes and DNA. In this record, the V and J calls reflect TCRdb's handling and not the investigators' own analysis. The sample has 550,000 to 600,000 distinct CDR3 sequences on record, roughly a sixth of them singletons. Jointly, the top ten make up 15% to 20% of the sample.

Counted from cysteine to phenylalanine, this CDR3 has 17 amino acids. The entry retains the CDR3 DNA only, 51 bases that are in frame from base 1. According to the germline V gene, CDR1 reads ENHRY and CDR2 reads SYGVKD. V is clipped by 7 bases and J by 3 bases, and the sequence between their germline boundaries is 22 bases long. The source material was blood. The chain couples TRBV10-3 to TRBJ2-1, with TRBD2 tentatively as D gene (7 bases match). This receptor was identified in a woman under 30 with Graves' hyperthyroidism. The CDR3 loop reads CAITPQGGALGYNEQFF. The nucleotide sequence is TGTGCCATCACCCCGCAAGGGGGGGCCTTGGGCTACAATGAGCAGTTCTTC.